This record looks at one T cell receptor beta chain sequence and its context. The CDR3 is made up of 13 amino acids. CDR1 SNHLY and CDR2 FYNNEI come from the germline V gene. Trimming removed 6 bases at V and 5 bases at J, with 11 bases between. The sample is drawn from a study of blood T cell repertoires in COVID-19. Produced via immunoSEQ multiplex PCR; TCRdb's table is partial and in-frame only. The profile shows over 60,000 clones, roughly nine tenths of them singletons. The rearrangement joins TRBV2 to TRBJ1-5; TRBD1 is a possible D gene (5 bases). This sequence was found in a woman older than 75 with active or convalescent COVID-19. Material: peripheral blood. CDR3 nucleotides: TGTGCCAGCAGGCCTGGGGGGTATCAGCCCCAGCATTTT. It encodes CASRPGGYQPQHF.